The 19 T cell receptor beta chains reported below all come from one sample, sequenced in a study of shared clonotypes between healthy human individuals. Sequencing was performed with immunoSEQ multiplex PCR; in TCRdb, only in-frame clones are kept and a portion is missing. The data show 2 million to 2.5 million clones, about 90% seen once. The sample consisted of naive CD4+ T cells from PBMCs. As for subset: CD45RA+ positively selected. The source of these receptors is a man aged 18 to 29 in good health. Some clones in this sample may be carry-over from other donors' samples.

The chain recombines TRBV18 with TRBJ2-2; D uncertain. Germline V lookup: CDR1 KGHSH, CDR2 LQKENI. The CDR3 has 15 amino acids. The germline V and J ends were trimmed by 0 bases and 1 base, with 6 bases remaining between them. The CDR3 sequence: CASSPPSMNTGELFF. The CDR3 DNA follows: TGTGCCAGCTCACCACCGTCAATGAACACCGGGGAGCTGTTTTTT.

V is TRBV2 and J is TRBJ1-2; tentatively, D is TRBD1 (6 bases). CDR3 length: 13 residues. Germline V CDR1 and CDR2: SNHLY, FYNNEI. V was cut by 7 bases and J by 0 bases, with 9 bases left in between. The DNA of the CDR3 is TGTGCCAGCAAGACAGGCTCTAACTATGGCTACACCTTC. Residues: CASKTGSNYGYTF.

This rearrangement joins TRBV7-9 to TRBJ2-2; TRBD2 is a possible D gene (6 bases). V was trimmed by 3 bases and J by 0 bases, leaving 11 bases between them. Germline assignment: CDR1 SEHNR and CDR2 FQNEAQ (reference sequence). The CDR3 extends over 16 amino acids. The CDR3 coding sequence is TGTGCCAGCAGCTTCACTAGCTCGGCGAACACCGGGGAGCTGTTTTTT. Amino acids: CASSFTSSANTGELFF.

The genes are TRBV4-3 and TRBJ1-4; no firm D call. Germline-derived CDR1 and CDR2 are LGHNA and YSLEER. This CDR3 has 17 residues. V lost 4 bases and J 0 bases, leaving 15 bases between the germline ends. The CDR3 coding sequence is TGCGCCAGCAGCCCGGGATCTCACGGGGCAACTAATGAAAAACTGTTTTTT. Translating gives CASSPGSHGATNEKLFF.

The rearrangement joins TRBV5-1 to TRBJ2-2; 11 nucleotides line up with TRBD2. The CDR3 consists of 16 residues. CDR1 and CDR2 from the germline V gene are SGHRS and YFSETQ. With V trimmed by 6 bases and J by 5 bases, 9 bases remained unmatched. The CDR3 is CASNPKLAGETGELFF. In DNA form, the CDR3 reads TGCGCCAGCAACCCTAAACTAGCGGGAGAAACCGGGGAGCTGTTTTTT.

V is TRBV11-2 and J is TRBJ2-4; D not resolved. V lost 0 bases and J 2 bases, leaving 5 bases between the germline ends. The CDR3 contains 14 residues. CDR1 and CDR2 from the germline V gene are SGHAT and FQNNGV. For the CDR3, the DNA is TGTGCCAGCAGCTTAGATCGGTCCAAAAACATTCAGTACTTC. Translation gives CASSLDRSKNIQYF.

The chain uses TRBV28 and TRBJ2-5; maybe TRBD1 (6 bases). Looked up from germline, CDR1 is MDHEN and CDR2 is SYDVKM. This CDR3 spans 13 amino acids. The V and J ends lost 5 bases and 3 bases respectively, with 10 bases between them. CDR3 sequence: CASSDGGKETQYF. CDR3 in DNA: TGTGCCAGCAGTGATGGGGGCAAAGAGACCCAGTACTTC.

The chain recombines TRBV4-1 with TRBJ2-7; D is uncertain. The germline gives CDR1 MGHRA, CDR2 YSYEKL. The CDR3 loop spans 14 amino acids. V lost 1 base to trimming and J lost 3 bases, with 10 bases between them. Here the CDR3 DNA reads TGCGCCAGCAGCCAAGTCTCCAGCTACTACGAGCAGTACTTC. Protein product: CASSQVSSYYEQYF.

This clone turned up a few times. This sequence joins TRBV5-1 and TRBJ2-1; 8 nucleotides match TRBD2. With V trimmed by 0 bases and J by 3 bases, 5 bases remained unmatched. This CDR3 has 16 residues. The germline CDR1 and CDR2 sequences are SGHRS and YFSETQ. The CDR3 loop reads CASSLGGGGSYNEQFF. In nucleotides, the CDR3 is TGCGCCAGCAGCTTGGGTGGCGGGGGGAGCTACAATGAGCAGTTCTTC. The full variable domain, its missing parts supplied by reference TRBV5-1 and TRBJ2-1, is KAGVTQTPRYLIKTRGQQVTLSCSPISGHRSVSWYQQTPGQGLQFLFEYFSETQRNKGNFPGRFSGRQFSNSRSEMNVSTLELGDSALYLCASSLGGGGSYNEQFFGPGTRLTVL.

This sequence joins TRBV5-1 and TRBJ1-2; 11 nucleotides align to TRBD1. V was pared by 0 bases and J by 0 bases, with 7 bases of the junction left unmatched. Germline lookup yields CDR1 SGHRS and CDR2 YFSETQ. The length of the CDR3 is 18 residues. CDR3 sequence (DNA): TGCGCCAGCAGCTTGGAGATCACGGGACAGGGGGCTAACTATGGCTACACCTTC. Protein: CASSLEITGQGANYGYTF.

The J gene is TRBJ2-7, the V gene TRBV7-9, with TRBD2 matching 8 bases. Trimming cost V 7 bases and J 5 bases; bases outside gene matches: 10. The CDR3 is 14 amino acids. Germline V gives CDR1 SEHNR, CDR2 FQNEAQ (reference sequence). This chain's CDR3 is CASTLGLAPNEQYF. The DNA of the CDR3 is TGTGCCAGCACACTTGGACTAGCTCCCAACGAGCAGTACTTC.

Only one count was recorded for this clone. The rearrangement joins TRBV6-5 to TRBJ1-4; D remains ambiguous. Germline V gene lookup returns CDR1 MNHEY and CDR2 SVGAGI. The CDR3 runs to 15 residues. The germline V and J ends were trimmed by 2 bases and 3 bases, with 10 bases remaining between them. The CDR3 region is CASSYRGRANEKLFF. In DNA, the CDR3 is TGTGCCAGCAGTTACCGCGGGCGGGCTAATGAAAAACTGTTTTTT.

The chain is built from TRBV5-1 and TRBJ1-3; D is possibly TRBD1 (5 bases). Germline lookup yields CDR1 SGHRS and CDR2 YFSETQ. The germline V and J ends were trimmed by 4 bases and 8 bases, with 16 bases remaining between them. The CDR3 runs 14 residues. CDR3 sequence (DNA): TGCGCCAGCAGCGCCACGGGGCGAGGGGACACCATATATTTT. Protein: CASSATGRGDTIYF.

V gene TRBV2 combines with J gene TRBJ2-1; 8 nucleotides match TRBD2. Germline CDR1 SNHLY, CDR2 FYNNEI. The CDR3 is made up of 13 amino acids. After removal of 6 bases from V and 10 bases from J, the junction contained 8 bases not matched to a gene. The CDR3 here is CASRILAGGEQFF. The CDR3 DNA follows: TGTGCCAGCAGAATATTGGCGGGGGGAGAGCAGTTCTTC.

V is TRBV30 and J is TRBJ2-5, with D perhaps being TRBD1 or TRBD2 (5 bases each). Germline CDR1 and CDR2: GTSNPN and SVGIG (reference sequence). The CDR3 loop spans 14 amino acids. The V end lost 0 bases, the J end lost 1 base, and 9 bases lay between the germline ends. CDR3 region: CAWSVNGAQETQYF. The CDR3 nucleotides read TGTGCCTGGAGTGTAAACGGGGCCCAAGAGACCCAGTACTTC.

The rearrangement links TRBV5-5 to TRBJ1-2; D unresolved. CDR3 length: 16 amino acids. Germline V lookup: CDR1 SGHKS, CDR2 YYEKEE (reference sequence). Trimming removed 2 bases at V and 4 bases at J, with 18 bases between. CDR3 nucleotide sequence: TGTGCCAGCAGCTTAGGTCTTTCGTCTCGTCTCTATGGCTACACCTTC. It is translated as CASSLGLSSRLYGYTF.

The V call is TRBV7-2, the J call TRBJ1-2, with unresolved D. CDR3 length: 14 residues. Germline CDR1 reads SGHTA; CDR2 reads FQGNSA. The V and J ends lost 4 bases and 4 bases respectively, with 13 bases between them. CDR3 protein: CASSSSRNSYGYTF. In DNA, the CDR3 is TGTGCCAGCAGCTCGTCCCGGAACTCCTATGGCTACACCTTC.

This clone has only a few counts. The rearrangement joins TRBV29-1 to TRBJ1-2; D is ambiguous. Per germline, CDR1 SQVTM and CDR2 ANQGSEA. The CDR3 runs to 14 residues. The germline V and J ends were trimmed by 6 bases and 8 bases, with 22 bases remaining between them. This CDR3 reads CSVPVALREGGYTF. Written as DNA, the CDR3 is TGCAGCGTCCCCGTCGCCCTCCGAGAAGGGGGCTACACCTTC. Supplemented by reference TRBV29-1 and TRBJ1-2, the full variable domain reads SAVISQKPSRDICQRGTSLTIQCQVDSQVTMMFWYRQQPGQSLTLIATANQGSEATYESGFVIDKFPISRPNLTFSTLTVSNMSPEDSSIYLCSVPVALREGGYTFGSGTRLTVV.

Only a few counts were recorded for this clone. The V and J genes are TRBV11-3 and TRBJ1-1; D perhaps matches TRBD1 (5 bases). From germline, CDR1 is SGHNT and CDR2 YENEEA. V was pared by 5 bases and J by 5 bases, with 15 bases between. The CDR3 covers 14 residues. The CDR3 DNA sequence: TGTGCCAGCAGCAAAGGGGTGGGGTCGACTGAAGCTTTCTTT. It encodes CASSKGVGSTEAFF.